The 15 T cell receptor beta chains presented below share a single source sample, sequenced in a study of T cells in women clearing cervical HPV infection. The data were produced by immunoSEQ multiplex PCR, yet TCRdb's version contains in-frame clones alone and is incomplete. The sample spans 30,000 or so clones; the ten largest clones claim about 8.8%. Material: blood buffy coat. Source of these receptors: a woman between 18 and 70 years old with a cervical HPV16 infection that either progressed to CIN3+ or cleared (not recorded which).

Concerning this clone itself: Read data end 3 residues before the CDR3 end; the end is taken from the germline J gene. The genes are TRBV18 and TRBJ1-5; D is possibly TRBD1 (5 bases). The V end lost 3 bases, the J end lost 4 bases, and 13 bases lay between the germline ends. CDR3 length equals 15 residues. Per the germline V gene, CDR1 is KGHSH and CDR2 is LQKENI. The CDR3 is CASSPLQERNQPQHF. CDR3 bases read: TGTGCCAGCTCACCTTTACAGGAGAGGAATCAGCCC.

The CDR3 reads CASSPQEGRGNTEAFF. The sequenced part of the CDR3 DNA is TGTGCCAGCTCACCACAAGAGGGCAGGGGGAACACTGAA. The chain joins TRBV18 to TRBJ1-1; perhaps TRBD1 as D (6 bases). The CDR3 is cut off 3 residues early in the read; its end comes from the germline J gene. In germline, CDR1 is KGHSH, CDR2 LQKENI. Trimming took off 1 base at V and 1 base at J, with 13 bases between the two ends. CDR3 length: 16 amino acids.

As concerns this clone: The read ends 3 residues before the CDR3 terminus; that terminus is restored from the germline J gene. The chain uses TRBV2 and TRBJ1-4; D perhaps matches TRBD1 (5 bases). Deletions cut 5 bases from V and 2 bases from J, with 9 bases between. The germline V gene has CDR1 SNHLY and CDR2 FYNNEI. The CDR3 has 14 residues. The covered CDR3 bases are TGTGCCAGCAGTCGGACATATACTAATGAAAAA. Translated: CASSRTYTNEK. The full CDR3 protein is CASSRTYTNEKLFF. Complete variable domain (other parts from reference TRBV2 and TRBJ1-4): EPEVTQTPSHQVTQMGQEVILRCVPISNHLYFYWYRQILGQKVEFLVSFYNNEISEKSEIFDDQFSVERPDGSNFTLKIRSTKLEDSAMYFCASSRTYTNEKLFFGSGTQLSVL.

Comment on this clone: The DNA ends 3 residues before the CDR3 does, and the rest of the CDR3 is filled in from the germline J gene. This rearrangement joins TRBV7-3 to TRBJ2-1; the match to TRBD2 covers 9 bases. Germline V CDR1 and CDR2: SGHTA, FQGTGA. The V segment lost 1 base and the J segment 4 bases; nucleotides outside the gene matches: 8. The CDR3 is made up of 17 amino acids. CDR3 protein: CASSLRASGTGYNEQFF. The CDR3 bases that were read are TGTGCCAGCAGCTTAAGGGCTAGCGGGACGGGATACAATGAG. The full variable domain, completed using reference TRBV7-3 and TRBJ2-1, is GAGVSQTPSNKVTEKGKYVELRCDPISGHTALYWYRQSLGQGPEFLIYFQGTGAADDSGLPNDRFFAVRPEGSVSTLKIQRTERGDSAVYLCASSLRASGTGYNEQFFGPGTRLTVL.

A note on this clone: The read ends 3 residues before the CDR3 terminus; that terminus is restored from the germline J gene. This rearrangement joins TRBV12-5 to TRBJ1-2; 7 positions match TRBD1. The CDR3 contains 15 residues. Germline CDR1 reads LGHNT; CDR2 reads FRNRAP. CDR3 DNA, as far as it was read: TGTGCTAGTGGGCACCCGACAGGGAAAGTTTACGGC. Its translation: CASGHPTGKVYG. The complete CDR3 reads CASGHPTGKVYGYTF.

Notes on this clone: Relative to the germline gene, one junction end is altered; a read error may explain this. The read stops 3 residues short of the end of the CDR3; the missing end is completed from the germline J gene. This chain uses TRBV7-9 with TRBJ1-2; 8 bases match TRBD1. This CDR3 contains 15 residues. Germline-derived CDR1 and CDR2 are SEHNR and FQNEAQ (reference sequence). The CDR3 sequence is CANSFFQGAMDDYTF. The sequenced CDR3 bases are TGTGCCAACAGCTTCTTCCAGGGGGCTATGGATGAC.

The CDR3 reads CASSSQGAGNSPLHF. CDR3 bases read: TGCGCCAGCAGCTCGCAGGGGGCCGGTAATTCACCC. The chain couples TRBV5-1 to TRBJ1-6; 8 bases agree with TRBD1. Read data end 3 residues before the CDR3 end; the end is taken from the germline J gene. Germline V gene lookup returns CDR1 SGHRS and CDR2 YFSETQ. Losses at the gene ends were 3 bases for V and 6 bases for J; bases not matched to a gene: 5. The CDR3 consists of 15 residues.

Details on this clone: With the read ending 3 residues before the CDR3 end, the germline J gene is used to fill in that end. This chain links TRBV19 with TRBJ2-1; D is possibly TRBD2 (7 bases). Germline V gene sequence: CDR1 LNHDA, CDR2 SQIVND (reference sequence). This CDR3 has 15 amino acids. Between the trimmed V and J ends, which lost 7 bases and 5 bases, there was a span of 18 bases. The sequenced CDR3 bases are TGTGCCAGTAAAGGGTTAGGGGGGGCGGACAATGAG. Translation: CASKGLGGADNE. The whole CDR3 reads CASKGLGGADNEQFF.

As regards this clone: The read ends 3 residues shy of where the CDR3 ends; the end is completed using the germline J gene. The genes are TRBV30 and TRBJ2-3, with TRBD1 as a possible D gene (5 bases). Looked up from germline, CDR1 is GTSNPN and CDR2 is SVGIG (reference sequence). This CDR3 has 14 amino acids. The CDR3 reads CAFRGPGESQPQYF. CDR3 DNA (partial): TGTGCCTTTAGGGGTCCAGGCGAGAGTCAGCCG.

Details on this clone: The CDR3 end falls 3 residues outside the read, so it is completed with the germline J gene. The chain links TRBV19 to TRBJ1-6; the D gene is possibly TRBD1 (6 bases). V gave up 7 bases and J gave up 0 bases, with 13 bases separating them. Germline V gene data show CDR1 as LNHDA and CDR2 as SQIVND (reference sequence). There are 16 residues in the CDR3. Incomplete CDR3 DNA: TGTGCCAGTAACAGGGCCCGAGGCTCCTATAATTCACCC. This translates into CASNRARGSYNSP. The whole CDR3 sequence is CASNRARGSYNSPLHF. Drawing the rest from reference TRBV19 and TRBJ1-6, the complete variable domain is DGGITQSPKYLFRKEGQNVTLSCEQNLNHDAMYWYRQDPGQGLRLIYYSQIVNDFQKGDIAEGYSVSREKKESFPLTVTSAQKNPTAFYLCASNRARGSYNSPLHFGNGTRLTVT.

To note about this clone: The read is 3 residues too short to cover the CDR3 end, so that end is filled in from the germline J gene. The V call is TRBV19, the J call TRBJ1-1; tentatively, D is TRBD1 (6 bases). Trimming took off 4 bases at V and 3 bases at J, with 12 bases between the two ends. The CDR3 contains 14 residues. Germline V gene sequence: CDR1 LNHDA, CDR2 SQIVND (reference sequence). CDR3 bases read: TGTGCCAGTAGTACCCACCGGACAGACACTGAA. Translated, it gives CASSTHRTDTE. The whole CDR3 sequence is CASSTHRTDTEAFF.

Concerning this clone: The read comes to an end 3 residues before the CDR3 does, leaving the germline J gene to fill in the end. The same CDR3 can be traced to other DNA sequences in this sample. This chain connects TRBV5-1 to TRBJ1-1, with a weak D call TRBD1 (5 bases). Looked up from germline, CDR1 is SGHRS and CDR2 is YFSETQ. This CDR3 comprises 13 residues. The DNA read from the CDR3 is TGCGCCAGCAGCTTTACAACGGGGGAAGAG. Translated, it gives CASSFTTGEE. The whole CDR3 region reads CASSFTTGEEAFF.

The DNA read from the CDR3 is TGTGCCAGCAGTTTGACTAGCGGGAGCCACGAG. Translated, it gives CASSLTSGSHE. The whole CDR3 protein is CASSLTSGSHEQYF. The chain recombines TRBV6-2 or TRBV6-3 with TRBJ2-7, with TRBD2 matching over 12 bases. The read falls 3 residues short of the CDR3 end, and the missing part is taken from the germline J gene. The CDR3 has 14 amino acids. The germline gives CDR1 MNHEY, CDR2 SVGEGT. J gave up 5 bases and V 4 bases, and 3 bases lay outside the gene matches.

Details on this clone: From the germline J gene comes the end of the CDR3, since the read stops 3 residues before it. This chain uses TRBV7-2 with TRBJ1-3, with D perhaps matching TRBD1 (5 bases). Trimming shortened V by 6 bases and J by 3 bases, and 15 bases separated the two germline ends. Germline V gives CDR1 SGHTA, CDR2 FQGNSA. The CDR3 loop spans 15 amino acids. Incomplete CDR3 DNA: TGTGCCAGCAGTTTGGACATTGGTCGTGGAAACACC. Amino acid sequence: CASSLDIGRGNT. The whole CDR3 reads CASSLDIGRGNTIYF.

Comment on this clone: The read terminates 3 residues before the CDR3 end, so the remaining end is supplied by the germline J gene. This chain uses TRBV18 with TRBJ2-5, with 10 bases that match TRBD2. Germline loops: CDR1 KGHSH, CDR2 LQKENI. The CDR3 loop spans 17 amino acids. V lost 2 bases, J lost 1 base, and 7 bases stayed unmatched. The CDR3 sequence: CASSPTASGSVQETQYF. The part of the CDR3 DNA that was read is TGTGCCAGCTCACCAACAGCTAGCGGGAGTGTCCAAGAGACC.